This T cell receptor (beta chain) was documented in a study of OX40 agonist ivuxolimab in advanced cancers. Study at large: Males comprised approximately 84% of the group, whose mean age was approximately 60 years (range about 23 to 80).

Some clones are missing from TCRdb's copy, which holds only in-frame ones; the method was immunoSEQ multiplex PCR. The sample has around 94,000 clones, around 90% seen once; the top ten hold approximately 3.6%. This TCR was recovered from an adult with an advanced solid tumor such as melanoma, head and neck, liver or kidney cancer. Specimen: CD4+ or CD8+ T cells sorted from blood, collected in a trial of the OX40 agonist ivuxolimab.

In nucleotides, the CDR3 is TGCGCCAGCAGCCAAGTGCGGGGCAACTATGGCTACACCTTC. Amino acid sequence: CASSQVRGNYGYTF. The chain links TRBV4-1 to TRBJ1-2, with D perhaps matching TRBD1 (5 bases). Trimming left V 1 base short and J 2 bases short, with 8 bases between. From germline, CDR1 is MGHRA and CDR2 YSYEKL. The CDR3 length is 14 residues.